The subject of this entry is one TCR beta chain. Its recognized antigen is unknown. Qualities for individual bases were not recorded, and no much larger clone is one base off. Receptor libraries were prepared by RACE. TCRdb shows the sequencer as NextSeq 500. Library preparation attached unique molecular identifiers to individual cDNA molecules for quantitative, reproducible TCR counting. Both TCR alpha and TCR beta chains were sequenced from each blood RNA sample. In the source study's methods: A median of roughly 100,000 TCRs per sample was observed, with a range of 23,224 to 690,600. V, J and CDR3 annotation of the TCR reads was performed with the Decombinator software suite. To make PS versus PT1 abundance plots, every sample was subsampled to the same number of TCRs (28,000). TCRs were defined as expanded if absent before sensitization and observed at least eight times at the 2-week time point. TCRdb itself trimmed the public reads at Q25 with fastp, ran MiXCR and retained productive beta chains. Merged by CDR3 protein, the rows form single entries marked with the most common genes and DNA. TCRdb assigned the V and J calls; the authors' analysis was not used. For this sample there are some 64,000 distinct CDR3 sequences; 9.5% to 12% appear just once. Approximately 2.2% of the sample belongs to the ten largest clones.

The record originates from a study of human T cells and chemical hapten exposure (dated by TCRdb to about 2021). General notes on the study: For sensitization, 2% DPC in acetone was applied to a roughly 2 cm by roughly 2 cm area of upper inner arm skin. Throughout the study period of about 22 weeks, patients also received therapeutic DPC doses to the scalp every week. Patch testing on the upper back used Finn chambers containing 0.01% DPC, with scoring done after 6 days according to International Contact Dermatitis Research Group standards. Most of the patients in the cohort were female, and the cohort covered alopecia areata with under or over 50% scalp involvement, alopecia totalis and alopecia universalis. Libraries were pooled for sequencing, and variation in per-sample TCR yields was attributed mainly to small differences in library volumes within the pool. This study followed changes in the peripheral blood TCR repertoire in vivo during primary and secondary sensitization of alopecia patients to the hapten diphenylcyclopropenone (DPC). Blood samples were taken from patients before sensitization (week 0) and then at 2, 6 and about 24 weeks after DPC sensitization. Around 29 alopecia patients provided blood for TCR sequencing at one to four time points (pre-sensitization, 2, 6 and 24 weeks). The full study reports these points: The number of PT1 expanded TCRs positively correlated with patch test score, significant at thresholds 8, 16 and 32 but not 4. Expanded TCRs formed significantly more large CDR3 similarity clusters than pre-sensitization or healthy control sets, consistent with antigen-driven responses. The number of TCRs above 1 in 1000 frequency did not change with DPC sensitization; there was no evidence of global repertoire structure alterations. Because every patient had alopecia, a presumed autoimmune disease, the patients' immune response might differ from that of healthy individuals. Repeated subsampling changed both the strength of the expansion versus patch-test correlation and the threshold at which the correlation became significant.

The V end loses 6 bases and the J end loses 2 bases, and a stretch of 8 bases separates them. The CDR3 runs 13 residues from the cysteine to the phenylalanine. The retained sequence is limited to the CDR3, 39 bases, with the frame set at the first base. The germline V gene gives CDR1 as KGHSH and CDR2 as LQKENI. The time point label corresponds to: patch test 3, about 24 weeks after DPC sensitization. The sample's treatment or condition label, in plain terms: therapeutic diphenylcyclopropenone sensitization with weekly scalp DPC. At each patch-test visit, blood was drawn before the patch test was applied. Patients were considered eligible if aged 18 to 70, diagnosed with alopecia and deemed suitable for DPC therapy, and patients were excluded if pregnant. Total RNA was extracted from unfractionated whole blood that had been collected in Tempus Blood RNA tubes.

The chain employs TRBV18 and TRBJ1-5; the D segment cannot be called with confidence. This clonotype was obtained from a woman aged 25 to 39 with alopecia areata. Some clones in this sample may be carry-over from other donors' samples. The input for sequencing was whole blood, taken in connection with sensitization to the hapten diphenylcyclopropenone (DPC). In nucleotide form, the sequence is TGTGCCAGCTCGGAGGGCGGCAATCAGCCCCAGCATTTT. It is translated as CASSEGGNQPQHF.